The rows below give T cell receptor beta chains drawn from one sample of a study of T-cell memory formation after mild COVID-19. TCRdb ran MiXCR on the 5' RACE reads and lists one entry per CDR3 protein. The sample yields about 350,000 distinct CDR3 sequences, around a fifth seen once. Sequenced: PBMCs or a T cell subset sorted from them (not recorded which). Receptors originate from a man between 18 and 35 years old who had mild COVID-19 (a few samples of this study predate the infection). Cell type and time point are not known. The conserved cysteine and the conserved F or W are not part of the CDR3 here. The order of the fields is J gene, V gene, CDR3 protein.

TRBJ2-1,TRBV9,ASSASLAGGNNEQF
TRBJ2-2,TRBV6-6,ASSYPTGAGELF
TRBJ2-7,TRBV4-3,ASSLWGGGPYEQY
TRBJ2-5,TRBV12-3/TRBV12-4,ASTRDRLETQY
TRBJ2-5,TRBV25-1,ASSDAGSETQY
TRBJ2-5,TRBV12-5,ASAPGETQY
TRBJ2-3,TRBV5-1,ASSLGRPGGDTQY
TRBJ1-5,TRBV15,ATSRDQGNQPQH
TRBJ2-7,TRBV7-2,ASSWTGGYEQY
TRBJ1-4,TRBV18,ASSPREGEKLF
TRBJ2-3,TRBV7-9,ATRGIGQDTQY
TRBJ2-5,TRBV5-1,ASSLAANSQETQY
TRBJ2-1,TRBV5-6,ASSWTAGEQF
TRBJ2-1,TRBV5-6,ASSLSVSYNEQF
TRBJ1-5,TRBV7-9,TSSPQGQAPQH
TRBJ2-1,TRBV5-5,ASKFQETYNEQF
TRBJ2-3,TRBV6-5,ATQQGPTDTQY
TRBJ2-3,TRBV28,ASSLRRGASTDTQY
TRBJ1-2,TRBV4-1,ASSPRGREPGYT
TRBJ2-7,TRBV6-6,ASSLTGTSGSYEQY